This T cell receptor (beta chain) comes out of a study of early stage breast cancer tumors. General study findings and limits: Blood repertoires resembled normal breast more than tumor. Unsorted bulk genomic DNA sequencing lacked pairing and functional marker data.

This CDR3 has 16 residues. From germline, CDR1 is SGHDN and CDR2 FVKESK. V lost 4 bases and J lost 1, with 17 bases in between. Points on this clone: What it recognizes is unknown.

Blood replicates held 0.5 ug DNA, tumor or normal breast about 1.5 ug, two each. Clones were read by immunoSEQ multiplex PCR, and TCRdb kept only the in-frame ones, dropping some. The sample lists some 5,000 clones; roughly 60% were seen once. The genes are TRBV14 and TRBJ2-7; D perhaps matches TRBD2 (6 bases). This receptor was obtained from a person aged 45 to 60 with breast cancer. Input material: breast tumor tissue. This CDR3 is CASSPPRRGVSYEQYF. In nucleotides, the CDR3 is TGTGCCAGCAGCCCCCCCCGGAGGGGTGTTTCCTACGAGCAGTACTTC.